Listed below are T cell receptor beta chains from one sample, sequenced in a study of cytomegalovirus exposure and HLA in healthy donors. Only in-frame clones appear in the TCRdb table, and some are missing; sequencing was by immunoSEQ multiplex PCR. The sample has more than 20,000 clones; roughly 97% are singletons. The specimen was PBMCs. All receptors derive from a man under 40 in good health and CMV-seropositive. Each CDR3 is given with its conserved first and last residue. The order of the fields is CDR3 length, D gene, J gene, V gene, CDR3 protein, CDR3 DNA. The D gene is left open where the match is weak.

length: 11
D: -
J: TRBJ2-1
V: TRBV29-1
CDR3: CSVWSRNEQFF
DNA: TGCAGCGTGTGGAGTAGGAATGAGCAGTTCTTC

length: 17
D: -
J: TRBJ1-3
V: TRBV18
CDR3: CASSPETGYHSGNTIYF
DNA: TGTGCCAGCTCACCGGAGACAGGATACCACTCTGGAAACACCATATATTTT

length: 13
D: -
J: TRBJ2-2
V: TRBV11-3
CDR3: CASSSRGIGELFF
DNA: TGTGCCAGCAGCTCCAGGGGAATCGGGGAGCTGTTTTTT

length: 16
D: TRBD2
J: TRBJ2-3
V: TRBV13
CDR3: CASSLGLAEYTDTQYF
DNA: TGTGCCAGCAGCCTCGGACTAGCAGAATACACAGATACGCAGTATTTT

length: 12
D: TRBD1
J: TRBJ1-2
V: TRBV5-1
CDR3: CASTSGGRGYTF
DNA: TGCGCCAGCACCTCAGGGGGACGGGGCTACACCTTC

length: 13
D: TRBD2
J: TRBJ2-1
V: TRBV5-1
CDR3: CASSLAAGGEQFF
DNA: TGCGCCAGCAGCTTGGCCGCGGGGGGTGAGCAGTTCTTC

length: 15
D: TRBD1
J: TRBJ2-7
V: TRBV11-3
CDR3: CASSKGRQGAHEQYF
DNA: TGTGCCAGCAGCAAAGGCAGACAGGGGGCCCACGAGCAGTACTTC

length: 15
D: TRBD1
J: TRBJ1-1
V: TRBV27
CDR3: CASAWGDRANTEAFF
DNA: TGTGCCAGCGCATGGGGGGACAGGGCGAACACTGAAGCTTTCTTT

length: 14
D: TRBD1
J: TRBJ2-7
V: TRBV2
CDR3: CASRIQGAQGEQYF
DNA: TGTGCCAGCAGGATCCAGGGGGCGCAGGGCGAGCAGTACTTC

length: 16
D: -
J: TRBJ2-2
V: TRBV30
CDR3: CAWSVEAGLNTGELFF
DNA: TGTGCCTGGAGTGTAGAGGCAGGACTCAACACCGGGGAGCTGTTTTTT

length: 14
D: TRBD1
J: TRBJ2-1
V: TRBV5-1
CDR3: CASSPGQGYNEQFF
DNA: TGCGCCAGCAGCCCGGGACAGGGATACAATGAGCAGTTCTTC

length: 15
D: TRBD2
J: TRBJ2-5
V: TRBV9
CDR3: CASSVDSSGSETQYF
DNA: TGTGCCAGCAGCGTAGATTCTAGCGGGAGTGAGACCCAGTACTTC

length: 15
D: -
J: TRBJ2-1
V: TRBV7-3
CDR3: CASSLAGAAYNEQFF
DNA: TGTGCCAGCAGCTTAGCGGGGGCGGCCTACAATGAGCAGTTCTTC

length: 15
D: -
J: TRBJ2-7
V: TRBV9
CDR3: CASSPADDSSYEQYF
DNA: TGTGCCAGCAGCCCCGCCGATGACAGCTCCTACGAGCAGTACTTC

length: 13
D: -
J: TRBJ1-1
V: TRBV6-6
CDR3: CASRSAQGTEAFF
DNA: TGTGCCAGCAGATCCGCGCAGGGCACTGAAGCTTTCTTT

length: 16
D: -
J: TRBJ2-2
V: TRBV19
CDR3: CASSILGGGNTGELFF
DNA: TGTGCCAGTAGTATTTTAGGCGGAGGGAACACCGGGGAGCTGTTTTTT

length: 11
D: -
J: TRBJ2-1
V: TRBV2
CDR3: CASTGDNEQFF
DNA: TGTGCCAGCACAGGGGACAATGAGCAGTTCTTC

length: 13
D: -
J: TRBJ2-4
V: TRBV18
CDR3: CASSPGGENIQYF
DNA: TGTGCCAGCTCACCGGGGGGTGAAAACATTCAGTACTTC

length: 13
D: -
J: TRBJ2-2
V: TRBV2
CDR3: CASSGPRSGELFF
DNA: TGTGCCAGCAGTGGGCCACGCAGCGGGGAGCTGTTTTTT

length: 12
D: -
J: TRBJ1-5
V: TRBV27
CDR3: CASSFVDQPQHF
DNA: TGTGCCAGCAGTTTCGTCGATCAGCCCCAGCATTTT

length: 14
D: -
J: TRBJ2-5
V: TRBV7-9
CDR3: CASSPGGAGETQYF
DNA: TGTGCCAGCAGCCCAGGTGGCGCGGGCGAGACCCAGTACTTC

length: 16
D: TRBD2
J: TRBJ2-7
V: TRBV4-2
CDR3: CASSPSPAGGFYEQYF
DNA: TGTGCCAGCAGCCCCTCCCCCGCGGGAGGGTTCTACGAGCAGTACTTC

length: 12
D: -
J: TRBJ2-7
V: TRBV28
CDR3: CASTDSFYEQYF
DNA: TGTGCCAGCACAGACAGTTTCTACGAGCAGTACTTC

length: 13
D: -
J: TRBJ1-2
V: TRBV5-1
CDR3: CASSPEGVGGYTF
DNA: TGCGCCAGCAGCCCAGAGGGGGTAGGCGGCTACACCTTC

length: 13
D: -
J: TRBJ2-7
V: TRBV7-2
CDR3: CASSPSYGGEQYF
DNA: TGTGCCAGCAGCCCCTCCTACGGGGGCGAGCAGTACTTC

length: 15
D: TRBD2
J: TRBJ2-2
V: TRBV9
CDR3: CASSVGLLNTGELFF
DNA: TGTGCCAGCAGCGTGGGACTATTGAACACCGGGGAGCTGTTTTTT

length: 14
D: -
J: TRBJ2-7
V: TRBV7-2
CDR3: CASSLADGTYEQYF
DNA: TGTGCCAGCAGCTTAGCGGACGGGACCTACGAGCAGTACTTC

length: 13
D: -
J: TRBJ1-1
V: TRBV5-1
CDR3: CASSQVVGGEAFF
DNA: TGCGCCAGCAGCCAGGTTGTAGGAGGTGAAGCTTTCTTT

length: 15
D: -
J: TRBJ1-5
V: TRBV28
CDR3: CASSLLGQGGQPQHF
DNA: TGTGCCAGCAGTTTATTAGGACAAGGGGGACAGCCCCAGCATTTT

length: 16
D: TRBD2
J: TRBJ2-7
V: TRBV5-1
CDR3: CASSLGLAGEPYEQYF
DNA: TGCGCCAGCAGCTTGGGACTAGCGGGAGAACCCTACGAGCAGTACTTC

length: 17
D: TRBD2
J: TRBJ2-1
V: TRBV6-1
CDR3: CASSVWTSSSSYNEQFF
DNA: TGTGCCAGCAGTGTCTGGACTAGCTCTTCCTCCTACAATGAGCAGTTCTTC

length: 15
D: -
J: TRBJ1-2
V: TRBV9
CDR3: CASSVGQYSGDGYTF
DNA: TGTGCCAGCAGCGTAGGACAGTACAGCGGGGATGGCTACACCTTC

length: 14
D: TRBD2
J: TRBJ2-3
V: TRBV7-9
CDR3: CASSLSGSTDTQYF
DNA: TGTGCCAGCAGCCTTAGCGGGAGCACAGATACGCAGTATTTT

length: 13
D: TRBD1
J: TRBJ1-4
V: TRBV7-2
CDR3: CAVQDRASEKLFF
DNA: TGTGCCGTTCAAGACAGGGCCTCTGAAAAACTGTTTTTT

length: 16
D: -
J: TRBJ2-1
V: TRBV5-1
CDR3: CASSLVEASSYNEQFF
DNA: TGCGCCAGCAGCTTGGTTGAGGCGAGCTCCTACAATGAGCAGTTCTTC